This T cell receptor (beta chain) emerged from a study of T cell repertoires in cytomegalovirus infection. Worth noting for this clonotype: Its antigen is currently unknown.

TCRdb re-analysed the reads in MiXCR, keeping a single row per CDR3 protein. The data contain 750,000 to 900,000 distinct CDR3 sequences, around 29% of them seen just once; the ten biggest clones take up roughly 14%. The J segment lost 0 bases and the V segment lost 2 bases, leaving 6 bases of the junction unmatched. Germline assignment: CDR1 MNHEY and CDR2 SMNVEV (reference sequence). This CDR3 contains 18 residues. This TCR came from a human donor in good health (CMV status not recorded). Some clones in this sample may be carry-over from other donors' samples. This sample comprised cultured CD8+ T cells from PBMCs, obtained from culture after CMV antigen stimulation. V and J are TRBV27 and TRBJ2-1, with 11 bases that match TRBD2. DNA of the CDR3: TGTGCCAGCAGTTTAGCTAGCGGGGGGCCTAGCTCCTACAATGAGCAGTTCTTC. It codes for CASSLASGGPSSYNEQFF.